Listed here are 14 T cell receptor beta chains from one sample, sequenced in a study of blood T cell repertoires in COVID-19. Using immunoSEQ multiplex PCR, the repertoire was profiled, and TCRdb retains in-frame clones only, with some absent. The data show about 240,000 clones, 83% seen once. The sample was PBMCs or T cells enriched from blood (not recorded which). Receptor source: a woman in her thirties or forties who had been exposed to COVID-19.

This clone was observed at least ten times. The chain recombines TRBV4-1 with TRBJ1-3, with a tentative D call TRBD1 (5 bases). The CDR3 contains 17 residues. The V gene's germline CDR1 is MGHRA and CDR2 YSYEKL. The V end lost 0 bases, the J end lost 0 bases, and 12 bases lay between the germline ends. CDR3 loop: CASSQDGAESSGNTIYF. CDR3 nucleotide sequence: TGCGCCAGCAGCCAAGATGGGGCTGAGAGCTCTGGAAACACCATATATTTT.

The chain couples TRBV11-1 to TRBJ2-7, with no clear D. Germline V CDR1 and CDR2: SGHAT, FQDESV (reference sequence). The germline V and J ends were trimmed by 3 bases and 2 bases, with 8 bases remaining between them. The CDR3 covers 13 residues. In DNA, the CDR3 is TGTGCCAGCAGCTTTGGCACCGCCTACGAGCAGTACTTC. Encoded protein: CASSFGTAYEQYF.

The V and J genes are TRBV7-6 and TRBJ2-3; no reliable D call. The germline gives CDR1 SGHVS, CDR2 FNYEAQ. With 2 bases removed from V and 1 base from J, the gap between germline ends came to 4 bases. This CDR3 region has 13 residues. The CDR3 DNA reads as TGTGCCAGCAGCTTACAGGGCACAGATACGCAGTATTTT. As protein: CASSLQGTDTQYF.

This clone has more than one count but fewer than ten. V is TRBV4-1 and J is TRBJ2-2, with 8 nucleotides matching TRBD1. The CDR3 runs 16 residues. Germline lookup yields CDR1 MGHRA and CDR2 YSYEKL. Trimming took 2 bases from V and 4 from J; bases not matched to a gene: 6. The DNA for the CDR3 is TGCGCCAGCAGCCAACTCGGACAGGGTCTCACCGGGGAGCTGTTTTTT. Protein product: CASSQLGQGLTGELFF.

V gene TRBV7-3 combines with J gene TRBJ2-5, with 9 bases fitting TRBD1. Losses at the gene ends were 5 bases for V and 5 bases for J; bases not matched to a gene: 6. Germline-derived CDR1 and CDR2 are SGHTA and FQGTGA. The CDR3 is 14 residues long. The CDR3, as DNA: TGTGCCAGCAGCATACAGGGGGCTGGGGAGACCCAGTACTTC. Its translation is CASSIQGAGETQYF. Filled out from reference TRBV7-3 and TRBJ2-5, the complete variable domain reads GAGVSQTPSNKVTEKGKYVELRCDPISGHTALYWYRQSLGQGPEFLIYFQGTGAADDSGLPNDRFFAVRPEGSVSTLKIQRTERGDSAVYLCASSIQGAGETQYFGPGTRLLVL.

The V and J genes are TRBV9 and TRBJ2-1; maybe TRBD2 (6 bases). This CDR3 contains 18 residues. V was shortened by 3 bases and J by 1 base, with 20 bases between the two germline ends. Germline V gene lookup returns CDR1 SGDLS and CDR2 YYNGEE. CDR3 sequence (DNA): TGTGCCAGCAGCGGGGTGGCGGGACTCTTCCCTTCCTACAATGAGCAGTTCTTC. This codes for CASSGVAGLFPSYNEQFF.

This chain connects TRBV18 to TRBJ1-2, with D perhaps matching TRBD1 (6 bases). The V end was cut by 3 bases, the J end by 4 bases, with 12 bases between. The CDR3 is 14 amino acids. The germline V gene has CDR1 KGHSH and CDR2 LQKENI. Here the CDR3 reads CASSPDSTIYGYTF. The CDR3 DNA reads TGTGCCAGCTCACCGGACAGCACTATCTATGGCTACACCTTC.

This chain uses TRBV6-5 with TRBJ1-2; D not certain. Germline V gene lookup returns CDR1 MNHEY and CDR2 SVGAGI. Trimming left V 2 bases short and J 4 bases short, with 8 bases between. This CDR3 has 13 residues. The CDR3 DNA reads as TGTGCCAGCAGTTACCAGAGCGCCTATGGCTACACCTTC. Residues: CASSYQSAYGYTF.

This clone has more than one count but fewer than ten. The chain recombines TRBV29-1 with TRBJ1-2, with D perhaps TRBD1 (5 bases). The CDR3 runs 13 residues. The germline CDR1 and CDR2 sequences are SQVTM and ANQGSEA. V was pared by 3 bases and J by 6 bases, with 14 bases between. The DNA for the CDR3 is TGCAGCGTTGACCGTTCGGGGGAGGATGGCTACACCTTC. Its protein is CSVDRSGEDGYTF. Based on the CDR3 plus reference TRBV29-1 and TRBJ1-2, the full variable domain is SAVISQKPSRDICQRGTSLTIQCQVDSQVTMMFWYRQQPGQSLTLIATANQGSEATYESGFVIDKFPISRPNLTFSTLTVSNMSPEDSSIYLCSVDRSGEDGYTFGSGTRLTVV.

V usage is TRBV19 and J usage is TRBJ1-2; 10 bases line up with TRBD1. Per germline, CDR1 LNHDA and CDR2 SQIVND (reference sequence). CDR3 length equals 15 residues. Trimming took 5 bases from V and 6 from J; bases not matched to a gene: 9. The CDR3 is CASSVAGDRGNGYTF. CDR3 in DNA: TGTGCCAGTAGTGTCGCCGGGGACAGGGGTAATGGCTACACCTTC.

The J gene is TRBJ1-1, the V gene TRBV10-3; weak D call: TRBD1 (5 bases). The CDR3 sequence is 14 residues long. Between the trimmed V and J ends, which lost 9 bases and 4 bases, there was a span of 18 bases. CDR1 is ENHRY, CDR2 SYGVKD, per germline. CDR3 coding DNA: TGTGCCATGGGATCAGGGAGGTCGGGCACTGAAGCTTTCTTT. Its translation: CAMGSGRSGTEAFF.

This clone has only one observation. The chain combines TRBV6-5 with TRBJ2-2, with TRBD1 identical over 7 bases. With V trimmed by 5 bases and J by 7 bases, 4 bases remained unmatched. The germline gives CDR1 MNHEY, CDR2 SVGAGI. The CDR3 has 13 residues. The CDR3 reads CASSRTGDGELFF. In nucleotides, the CDR3 is TGTGCCAGCAGTAGAACAGGGGACGGGGAGCTGTTTTTT.

This chain connects TRBV14 to TRBJ2-2; D may be TRBD2 (5 bases). CDR3 size: 13 residues. CDR1 is SGHDN, CDR2 FVKESK, per germline. Trimming removed 4 bases from V and 8 bases from J, with 11 bases in between. CDR3 loop: CASSPSLGGELFF. The CDR3 DNA sequence: TGTGCCAGCAGCCCTAGCCTGGGAGGGGAGCTGTTTTTT.

This clone was detected only a few times. The V call is TRBV5-1, the J call TRBJ2-2, with D tentatively TRBD1 (5 bases). The ends were cut back, 4 bases at V and 2 bases at J, with 15 bases in the middle. Germline-derived CDR1 and CDR2 are SGHRS and YFSETQ. The CDR3 consists of 16 residues. The CDR3 spells CASSLRPGSNTGELFF. The DNA of the CDR3 is TGCGCCAGCAGCCTGCGGCCAGGGTCCAACACCGGGGAGCTGTTTTTT. Based on the CDR3 plus reference TRBV5-1 and TRBJ2-2, the full variable domain is KAGVTQTPRYLIKTRGQQVTLSCSPISGHRSVSWYQQTPGQGLQFLFEYFSETQRNKGNFPGRFSGRQFSNSRSEMNVSTLELGDSALYLCASSLRPGSNTGELFFGEGSRLTVL.